These T cell receptor beta chains were read from a single sample in a study of shared clonotypes between healthy human individuals. Here immunoSEQ multiplex PCR was the method, and the copy in TCRdb shows in-frame clones only, minus some. The table records under 850,000 clones, 90% to 95% of them present only once. Source material: naive CD8+ T cells sorted from blood. The source is a man aged 25 to 40 in good health. Each CDR3 is given with its conserved first and last residue. Each record gives: J gene, V gene, D gene, CDR3 protein, CDR3 DNA. A D gene is named only where the DNA matches it firmly.

j_gene: TRBJ1-2; v_gene: TRBV27; d_gene: TRBD1; CDR3aa: CASSPSGQGAHGYTF; CDR3nt: TGTGCCAGCAGTCCATCTGGGCAGGGGGCCCATGGCTACACCTTC
j_gene: TRBJ2-5; v_gene: TRBV29-1; d_gene: TRBD2; CDR3aa: CSVVLAGESETQYF; CDR3nt: TGCAGCGTTGTTCTAGCGGGAGAATCAGAGACCCAGTACTTC
j_gene: TRBJ1-1; v_gene: TRBV30; d_gene: TRBD1; CDR3aa: CAWSAGQGYTEAFF; CDR3nt: TGTGCCTGGAGTGCAGGACAGGGCTACACTGAAGCTTTCTTT
j_gene: TRBJ2-2; v_gene: TRBV28; d_gene: TRBD1; CDR3aa: CASSFERGGNTGELFF; CDR3nt: TGTGCCAGCAGTTTCGAAAGAGGGGGCAACACCGGGGAGCTGTTTTTT
j_gene: TRBJ2-7; v_gene: TRBV6-6; d_gene: .; CDR3aa: CASSYSAEQYF; CDR3nt: TGTGCCAGCAGTTACTCGGCCGAGCAGTACTTC
j_gene: TRBJ1-2; v_gene: TRBV12-5; d_gene: TRBD1; CDR3aa: CASGQGQTGGEVYGYTF; CDR3nt: TGTGCTAGTGGTCAAGGACAGACAGGGGGCGAAGTCTATGGCTACACCTTC
j_gene: TRBJ1-4; v_gene: TRBV7-2; d_gene: .; CDR3aa: CASSLAPGFNEKLFF; CDR3nt: TGTGCCAGCAGCTTAGCCCCGGGTTTCAATGAAAAACTGTTTTTT
j_gene: TRBJ2-7; v_gene: TRBV7-9; d_gene: .; CDR3aa: CASSSAGGYEQYF; CDR3nt: TGTGCCAGCAGCTCCGCCGGCGGATACGAGCAGTACTTC
j_gene: TRBJ2-2; v_gene: TRBV7-6; d_gene: .; CDR3aa: CASSPGPTGELFF; CDR3nt: TGTGCCAGCAGCCCAGGCCCTACCGGGGAGCTGTTTTTT
j_gene: TRBJ1-5; v_gene: TRBV27; d_gene: .; CDR3aa: CASSLGLGNQPQHF; CDR3nt: TGTGCCAGCAGTTTAGGGTTGGGCAATCAGCCCCAGCATTTT
j_gene: TRBJ2-6; v_gene: TRBV14; d_gene: TRBD1; CDR3aa: CASRGGPSGANVLTF; CDR3nt: TGTGCCAGCAGAGGGGGCCCCTCTGGGGCCAACGTCCTGACTTTC
j_gene: TRBJ1-2; v_gene: TRBV15; d_gene: .; CDR3aa: CATSTGIYGYTF; CDR3nt: TGTGCCACCAGCACCGGGATCTATGGCTACACCTTC
j_gene: TRBJ2-7; v_gene: TRBV7-8; d_gene: .; CDR3aa: CASSLLTYEQYF; CDR3nt: TGTGCCAGCAGCTTATTGACCTACGAGCAGTACTTC